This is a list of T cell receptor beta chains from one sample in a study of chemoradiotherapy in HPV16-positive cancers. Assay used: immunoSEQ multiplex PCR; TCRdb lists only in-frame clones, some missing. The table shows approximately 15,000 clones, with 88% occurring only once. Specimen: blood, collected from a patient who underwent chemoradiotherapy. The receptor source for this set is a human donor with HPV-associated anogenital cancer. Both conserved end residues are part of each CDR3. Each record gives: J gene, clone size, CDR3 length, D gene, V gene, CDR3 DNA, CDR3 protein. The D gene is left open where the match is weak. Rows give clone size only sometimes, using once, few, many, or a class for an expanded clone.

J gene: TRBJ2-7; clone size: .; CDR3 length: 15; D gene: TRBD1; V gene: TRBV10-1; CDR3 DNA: TGCGCCAGCAGTGTGGGACAGGGTGCCCCCTACGAGCAGTACTTC; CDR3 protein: CASSVGQGAPYEQYF
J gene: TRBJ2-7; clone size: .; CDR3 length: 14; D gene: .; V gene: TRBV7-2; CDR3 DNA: TGTGCCAGCAGCCCCGGCTCGGCTGGCTACGAGCAGTACTTC; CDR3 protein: CASSPGSAGYEQYF
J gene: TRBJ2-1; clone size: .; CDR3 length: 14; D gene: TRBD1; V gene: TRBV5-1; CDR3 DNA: TGCGCCAGCAGCCTTCGGACAGGATACAATGAGCAGTTCTTC; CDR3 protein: CASSLRTGYNEQFF
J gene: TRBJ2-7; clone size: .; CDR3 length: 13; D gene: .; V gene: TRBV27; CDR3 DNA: TGTGCCAGCAGCCCAGGGAGTTCGGGCGAGCAGTACTTC; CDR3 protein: CASSPGSSGEQYF
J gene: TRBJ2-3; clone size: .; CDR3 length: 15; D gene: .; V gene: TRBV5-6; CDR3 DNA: TGTGCCAGCAGCTCAAACACCAGAGGCACAGATACGCAGTATTTT; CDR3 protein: CASSSNTRGTDTQYF
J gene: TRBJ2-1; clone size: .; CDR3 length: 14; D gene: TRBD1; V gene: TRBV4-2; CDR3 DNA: TGTGCCAGCAGCCAGTACGGGACAGCCACCGAGCAGTTCTTC; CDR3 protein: CASSQYGTATEQFF
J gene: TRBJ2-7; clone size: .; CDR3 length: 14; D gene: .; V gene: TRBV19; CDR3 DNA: TGTGCCACAACAAAGGACTGGAACTCCTACGAGCAGTACTTC; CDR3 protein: CATTKDWNSYEQYF
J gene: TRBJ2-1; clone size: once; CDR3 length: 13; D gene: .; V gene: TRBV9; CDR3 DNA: TGTGCCAGCAGCCCACAGATCGGCAGTGAGCAGTTCTTC; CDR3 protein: CASSPQIGSEQFF
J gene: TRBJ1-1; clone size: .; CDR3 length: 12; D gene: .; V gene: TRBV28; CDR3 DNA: TGTGCCAGCAGTTTAGGGAACACTGAAGCTTTCTTT; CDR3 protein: CASSLGNTEAFF
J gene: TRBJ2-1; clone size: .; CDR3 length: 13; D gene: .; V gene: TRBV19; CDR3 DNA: TGTGCCAGTAGTCGGAAGGTTTACAATGAGCAGTTCTTC; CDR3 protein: CASSRKVYNEQFF
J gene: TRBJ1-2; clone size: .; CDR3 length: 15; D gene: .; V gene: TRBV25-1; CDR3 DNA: TGTGCCAGCAGTGAAACCACAGTTCCTAACTATGGCTACACCTTC; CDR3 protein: CASSETTVPNYGYTF
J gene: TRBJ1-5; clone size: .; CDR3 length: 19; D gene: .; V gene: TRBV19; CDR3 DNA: TGTGCCAGTAGTATTTCGTGGAGCAGCAGCTCTTATAGCAATCAGCCCCAGCATTTT; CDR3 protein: CASSISWSSSSYSNQPQHF
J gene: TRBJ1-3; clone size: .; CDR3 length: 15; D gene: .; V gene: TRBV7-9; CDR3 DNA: TGTGCCAGCAGCTTTTACAGTGTTTCTGGAAACACCATATATTTT; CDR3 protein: CASSFYSVSGNTIYF
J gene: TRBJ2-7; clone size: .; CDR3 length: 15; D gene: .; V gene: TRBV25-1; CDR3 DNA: TGTGCCAGCAGTGGTCCGACAGGCCTCCCCTACGAGCAGTACTTC; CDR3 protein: CASSGPTGLPYEQYF
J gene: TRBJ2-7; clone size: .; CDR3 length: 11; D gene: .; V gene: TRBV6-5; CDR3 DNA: TGTGCCAGCAGTTACGGTCACGAGCAGTACTTC; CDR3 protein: CASSYGHEQYF
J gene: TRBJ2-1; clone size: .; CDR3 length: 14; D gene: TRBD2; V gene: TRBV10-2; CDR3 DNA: TGCGCCAGCAGCGCTAGCGGTACCAACAATGAGCAGTTCTTC; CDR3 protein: CASSASGTNNEQFF
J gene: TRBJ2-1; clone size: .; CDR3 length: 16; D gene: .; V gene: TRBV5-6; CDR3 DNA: TGTGCCAGCAGCTTGAACGCCCTGAGCTCCTACAATGAGCAGTTCTTC; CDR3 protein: CASSLNALSSYNEQFF
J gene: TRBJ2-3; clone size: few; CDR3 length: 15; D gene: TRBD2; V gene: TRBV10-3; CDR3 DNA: TGTGCCATCAGTGGTCAGGCGGGAGTAAGAGATACGCAGTATTTT; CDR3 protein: CAISGQAGVRDTQYF
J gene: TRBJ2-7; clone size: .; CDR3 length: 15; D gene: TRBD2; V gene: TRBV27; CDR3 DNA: TGTGCCAGCAGTTTAACGGGGGGATACCCCTACGAGCAGTACTTC; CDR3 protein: CASSLTGGYPYEQYF
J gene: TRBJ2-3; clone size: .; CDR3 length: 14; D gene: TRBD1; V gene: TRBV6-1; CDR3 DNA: TGTGCCAGCAGAATGGGACAGGAGACAGATACGCAGTATTTT; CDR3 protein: CASRMGQETDTQYF
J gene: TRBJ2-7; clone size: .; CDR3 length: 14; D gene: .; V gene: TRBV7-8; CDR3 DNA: TGTGCCAGCAGCTTATCAAAGCGGTCCTACGAGCAGTACTTC; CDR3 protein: CASSLSKRSYEQYF
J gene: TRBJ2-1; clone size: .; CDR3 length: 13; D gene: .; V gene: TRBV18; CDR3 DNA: TGTGCCAGCTCACCGACTCAGGAGGGGGAGCAGTTCTTC; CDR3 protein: CASSPTQEGEQFF
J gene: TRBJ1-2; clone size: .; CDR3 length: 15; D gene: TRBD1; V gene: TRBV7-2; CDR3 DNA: TGTGCCAGCAGCACCCGGGCAGGGGGAGAAGGTGGCTACACCTTC; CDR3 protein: CASSTRAGGEGGYTF
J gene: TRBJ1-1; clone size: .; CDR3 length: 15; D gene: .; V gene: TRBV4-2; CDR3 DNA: TGTGCCAGCAGCCAAGCGGCAGGGGCGAACACTGAAGCTTTCTTT; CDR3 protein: CASSQAAGANTEAFF
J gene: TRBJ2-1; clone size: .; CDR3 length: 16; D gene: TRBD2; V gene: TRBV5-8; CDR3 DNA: TGTGCCAGCAGCTTGGAGGGGCTAGCGGAATACAATGAGCAGTTCTTC; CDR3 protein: CASSLEGLAEYNEQFF
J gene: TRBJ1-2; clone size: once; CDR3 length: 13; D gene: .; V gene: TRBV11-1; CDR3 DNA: TGTGCCAGCAGCCCAAGAGGGTACTATGGCTACACCTTC; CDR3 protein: CASSPRGYYGYTF
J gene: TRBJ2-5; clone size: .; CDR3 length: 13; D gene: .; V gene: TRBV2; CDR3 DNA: TGTGCCAGCAGGAGGGGAAGTCGAGAGACCCAGTACTTC; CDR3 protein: CASRRGSRETQYF
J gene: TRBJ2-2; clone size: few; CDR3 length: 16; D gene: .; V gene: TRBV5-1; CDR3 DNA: TGCGCCAGCAGCTTTCTAGGCCTGGGGGAGGCCGGGGAGCTGTTTTTT; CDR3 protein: CASSFLGLGEAGELFF
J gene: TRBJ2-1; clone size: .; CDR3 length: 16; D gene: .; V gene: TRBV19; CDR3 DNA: TGTGCCAGTAGTCAGAGGGGCAGGGGTAGGGAGAATGAGCAGTTCTTC; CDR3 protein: CASSQRGRGRENEQFF
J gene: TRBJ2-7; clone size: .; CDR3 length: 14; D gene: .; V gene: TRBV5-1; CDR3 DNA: TGCGCCGTCCCGACGGGTAATGAGCGGTACGAGCAGTACTTC; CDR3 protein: CAVPTGNERYEQYF
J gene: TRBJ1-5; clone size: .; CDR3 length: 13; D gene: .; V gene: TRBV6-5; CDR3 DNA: TGTGCCAGCCGCACGGGGACCTCATCACCCCAGCATTTT; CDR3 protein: CASRTGTSSPQHF
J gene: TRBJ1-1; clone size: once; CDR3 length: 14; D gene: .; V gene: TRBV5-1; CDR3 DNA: TGCGCCAGCAGCTTGGGACAGATGAACACTGAAGCTTTCTTT; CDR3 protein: CASSLGQMNTEAFF
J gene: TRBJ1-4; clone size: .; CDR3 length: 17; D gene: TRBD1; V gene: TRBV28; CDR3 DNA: TGTGCCAGCAGCTGGGGTCTGACAGGGGGGACTAATGAAAAACTGTTTTTT; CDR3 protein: CASSWGLTGGTNEKLFF
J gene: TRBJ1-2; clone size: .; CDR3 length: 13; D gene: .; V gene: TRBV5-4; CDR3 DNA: TGCGCCAGCAGGGACCGGGACATCCTTAGCTACACCTTC; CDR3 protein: CASRDRDILSYTF
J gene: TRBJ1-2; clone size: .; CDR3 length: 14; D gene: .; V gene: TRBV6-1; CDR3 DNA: TGTGCCAGCAGTGAAGGGCCGACTAACTATGGCTACACCTTC; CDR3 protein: CASSEGPTNYGYTF
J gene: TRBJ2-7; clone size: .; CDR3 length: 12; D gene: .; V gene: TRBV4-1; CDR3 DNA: TGCGCCAGCAGCCCCAATGTAGGGGAGCAGTACTTC; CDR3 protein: CASSPNVGEQYF
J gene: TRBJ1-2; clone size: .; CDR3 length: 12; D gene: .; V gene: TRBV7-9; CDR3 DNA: TGTGCCAGCAGCCGGACAGATAAGGGCTACACCTTC; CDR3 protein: CASSRTDKGYTF
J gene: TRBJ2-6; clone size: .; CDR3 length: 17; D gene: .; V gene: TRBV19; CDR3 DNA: TGTGCCAGTAGTATAGTGGGGACATTCTCTGGGGCCAACGTCCTGACTTTC; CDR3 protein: CASSIVGTFSGANVLTF
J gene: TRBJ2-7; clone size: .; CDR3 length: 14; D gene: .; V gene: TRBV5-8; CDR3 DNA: TGTGCCAGCAGCTTGGTCGCCGTAACCTACGAGCAGTACTTC; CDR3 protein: CASSLVAVTYEQYF
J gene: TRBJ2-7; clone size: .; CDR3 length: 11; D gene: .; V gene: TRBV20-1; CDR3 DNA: TGCAGTGCTAGAGACGACTACGAGCAGTACTTC; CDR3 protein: CSARDDYEQYF
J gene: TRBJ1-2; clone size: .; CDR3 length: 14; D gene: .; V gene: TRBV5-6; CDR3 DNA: TGTGCCAGCAGCTTGGGAATCGGGGGCCCCGGCTACACCTTC; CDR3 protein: CASSLGIGGPGYTF
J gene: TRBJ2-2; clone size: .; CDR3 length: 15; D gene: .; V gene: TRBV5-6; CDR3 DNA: TGTGCCAGCAGCTTGAATTCTGTGCCCACCGGGGAGCTGTTTTTT; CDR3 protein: CASSLNSVPTGELFF
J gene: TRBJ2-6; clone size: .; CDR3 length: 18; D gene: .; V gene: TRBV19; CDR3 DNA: TGTGCCAGCTCTACCCCGGTTCTGACTTCGTCTGGGGCCAACGTCCTGACTTTC; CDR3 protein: CASSTPVLTSSGANVLTF
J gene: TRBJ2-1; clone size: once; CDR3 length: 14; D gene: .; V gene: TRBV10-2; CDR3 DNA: TGCGCCAGCACCCCTGGGCTAGTGTACAATGAGCAGTTCTTC; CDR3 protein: CASTPGLVYNEQFF
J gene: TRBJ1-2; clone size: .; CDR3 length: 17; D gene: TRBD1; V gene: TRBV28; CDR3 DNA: TGTGCCAGCAGTTTCCTATCCGGACAGGGGATCCCCTATGGCTACACCTTC; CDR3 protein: CASSFLSGQGIPYGYTF
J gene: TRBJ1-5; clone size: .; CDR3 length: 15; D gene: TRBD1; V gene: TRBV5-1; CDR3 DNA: TGCGCCAGCAGCCTTACCGGGACAGGGAATCAGCCCCAGCATTTT; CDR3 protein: CASSLTGTGNQPQHF
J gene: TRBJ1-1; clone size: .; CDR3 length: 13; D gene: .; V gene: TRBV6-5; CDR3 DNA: TGTGCCAGCGGTCCGACAGGGAACACTGAAGCTTTCTTT; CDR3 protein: CASGPTGNTEAFF
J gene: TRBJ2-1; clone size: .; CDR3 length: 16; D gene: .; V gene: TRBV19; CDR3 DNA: TGTGCCAGTAGTACCCAAGGGGGATCCATCTACAATGAGCAGTTCTTC; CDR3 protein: CASSTQGGSIYNEQFF
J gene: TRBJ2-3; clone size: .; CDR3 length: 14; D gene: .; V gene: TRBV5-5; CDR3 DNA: TGTGCCAGCAGCCCACCCTCCGCCACAGATACGCAGTATTTT; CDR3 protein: CASSPPSATDTQYF
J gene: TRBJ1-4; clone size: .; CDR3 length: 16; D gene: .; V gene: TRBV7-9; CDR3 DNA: TGTGCCAGCGTATCGATGGGCACAGGGCCTAATGAAAAACTGTTTTTT; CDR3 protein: CASVSMGTGPNEKLFF
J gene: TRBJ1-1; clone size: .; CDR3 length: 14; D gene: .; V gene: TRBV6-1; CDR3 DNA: TGTGCCAGCAGTCATCTCCAGGGTGGGACTGAAGCTTTCTTT; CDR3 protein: CASSHLQGGTEAFF
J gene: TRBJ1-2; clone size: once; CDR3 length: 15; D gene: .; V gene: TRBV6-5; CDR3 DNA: TGTGCCAGCATTCCCAACTCCGGGACAAACTATGGCTACACCTTC; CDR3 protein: CASIPNSGTNYGYTF
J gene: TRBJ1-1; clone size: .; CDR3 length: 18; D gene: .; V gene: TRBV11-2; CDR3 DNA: TGTGCCAGCAGCCCGAGCGTTAGTGGGGGCAGACTGAACACTGAAGCTTTCTTT; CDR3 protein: CASSPSVSGGRLNTEAFF
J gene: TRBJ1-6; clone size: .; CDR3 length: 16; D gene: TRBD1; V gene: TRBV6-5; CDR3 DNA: TGTGCCAGCAGTTATGGGACAGGGGGCCTAGTTTCACCCCTCCACTTT; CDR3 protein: CASSYGTGGLVSPLHF
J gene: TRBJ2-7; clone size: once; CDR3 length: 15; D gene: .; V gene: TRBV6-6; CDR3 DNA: TGTGCCAGCAGCCCCTCGGAGGGGCCATCTCGCGAGCAGTACTTC; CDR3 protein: CASSPSEGPSREQYF
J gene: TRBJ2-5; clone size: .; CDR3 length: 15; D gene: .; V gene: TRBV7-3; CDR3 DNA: TGTGCCAGCAGCGAAAAAGTCAGGACAAACTCGCCCCAGTACTTC; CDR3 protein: CASSEKVRTNSPQYF
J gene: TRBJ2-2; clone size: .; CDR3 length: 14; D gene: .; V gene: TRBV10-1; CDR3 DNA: TGCGCCAGCAGCTCGGCCGTGGCCACCGGGGAGCTGTTTTTT; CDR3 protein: CASSSAVATGELFF
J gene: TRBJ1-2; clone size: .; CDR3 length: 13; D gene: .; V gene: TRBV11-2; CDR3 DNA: TGTGCCAGCAGCGGATCGTGGAACTATGGCTACACCTTC; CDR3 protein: CASSGSWNYGYTF
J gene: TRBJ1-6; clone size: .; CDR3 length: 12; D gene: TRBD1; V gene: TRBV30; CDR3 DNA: TGTGCCTGGAGTAGGACAGGCGGACCCCTCCACTTT; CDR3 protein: CAWSRTGGPLHF